This T cell receptor beta chain was recorded in a study of T cells after yellow fever vaccination. One entry per CDR3 protein results from TCRdb running MiXCR on the 5' RACE reads. The profile shows around 610,000 distinct CDR3 sequences, approximately 15% of them singletons. Trimming cost V 1 base and J 0 bases, with 9 bases left between them. The CDR3 totals 15 residues. Sequencing used PBMCs, obtained on the day of the yellow fever booster vaccination. This receptor was obtained from a man younger than 40 who received the YFV17D yellow fever vaccine. The gene calls are TRBV12-3 or TRBV12-4 and TRBJ1-1; D may be TRBD1 (6 bases). The DNA for the CDR3 is TGTGCCAGCAGTTTAGGCGGGACAATGAACACTGAAGCTTTCTTT. Its protein is CASSLGGTMNTEAFF.